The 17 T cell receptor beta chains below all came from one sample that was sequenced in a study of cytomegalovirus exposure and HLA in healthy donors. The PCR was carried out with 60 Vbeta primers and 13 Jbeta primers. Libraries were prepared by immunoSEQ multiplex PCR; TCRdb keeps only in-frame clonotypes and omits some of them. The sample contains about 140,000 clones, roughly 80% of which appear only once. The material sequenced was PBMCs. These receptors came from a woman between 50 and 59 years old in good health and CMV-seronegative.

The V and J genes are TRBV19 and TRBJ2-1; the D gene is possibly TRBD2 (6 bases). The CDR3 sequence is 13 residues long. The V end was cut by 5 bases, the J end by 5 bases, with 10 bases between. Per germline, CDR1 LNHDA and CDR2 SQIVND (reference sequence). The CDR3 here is CASSLRTNNEQFF. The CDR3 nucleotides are TGTGCCAGTAGTCTCCGGACTAACAATGAGCAGTTCTTC.

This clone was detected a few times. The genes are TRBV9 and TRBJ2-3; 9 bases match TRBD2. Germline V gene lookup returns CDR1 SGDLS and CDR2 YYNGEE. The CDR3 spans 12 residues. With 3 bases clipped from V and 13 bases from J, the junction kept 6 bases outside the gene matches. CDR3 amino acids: CASSARSGGKYF. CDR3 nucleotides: TGTGCCAGCAGCGCTCGAAGCGGGGGGAAGTATTTT.

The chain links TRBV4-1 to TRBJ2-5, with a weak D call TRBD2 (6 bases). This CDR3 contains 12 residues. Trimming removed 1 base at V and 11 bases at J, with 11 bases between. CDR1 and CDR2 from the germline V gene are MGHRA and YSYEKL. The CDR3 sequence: CASSQVPGEQYF. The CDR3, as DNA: TGCGCCAGCAGCCAAGTGCCGGGGGAGCAGTACTTC.

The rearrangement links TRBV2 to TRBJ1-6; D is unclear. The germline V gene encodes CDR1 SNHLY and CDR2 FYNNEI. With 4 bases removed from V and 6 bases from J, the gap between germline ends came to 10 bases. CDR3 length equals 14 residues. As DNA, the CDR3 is TGTGCCAGCAGTGTTATACAGCCTAATTCACCCCTCCACTTT. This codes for CASSVIQPNSPLHF.

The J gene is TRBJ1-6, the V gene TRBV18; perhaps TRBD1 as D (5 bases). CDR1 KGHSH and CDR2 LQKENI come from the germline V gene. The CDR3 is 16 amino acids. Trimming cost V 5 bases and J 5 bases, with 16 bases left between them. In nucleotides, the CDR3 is TGTGCCAGCTCATTAGATAGGACAAGAAATAATTCACCCCTCCACTTT. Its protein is CASSLDRTRNNSPLHF.

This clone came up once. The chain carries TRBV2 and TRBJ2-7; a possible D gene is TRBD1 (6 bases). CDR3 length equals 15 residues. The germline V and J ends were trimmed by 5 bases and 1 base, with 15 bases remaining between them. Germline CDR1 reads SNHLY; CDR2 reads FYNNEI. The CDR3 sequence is CASSPPGHASYEQYF. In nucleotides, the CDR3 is TGTGCCAGCAGTCCACCGGGACACGCTTCCTACGAGCAGTACTTC.

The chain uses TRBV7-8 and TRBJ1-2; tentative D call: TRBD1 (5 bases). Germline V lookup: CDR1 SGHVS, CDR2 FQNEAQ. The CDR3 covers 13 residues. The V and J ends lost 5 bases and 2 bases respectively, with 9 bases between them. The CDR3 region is CASSPSGNYGYTF. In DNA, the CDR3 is TGTGCCAGCAGCCCCTCAGGGAACTATGGCTACACCTTC.

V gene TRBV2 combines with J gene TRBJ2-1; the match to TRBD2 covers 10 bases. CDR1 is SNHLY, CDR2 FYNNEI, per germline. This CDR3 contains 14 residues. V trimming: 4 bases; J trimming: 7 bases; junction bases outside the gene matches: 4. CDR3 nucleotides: TGTGCCAGCAGTGGTACTAGCGGGGTTAATGAGCAGTTCTTC. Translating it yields CASSGTSGVNEQFF.

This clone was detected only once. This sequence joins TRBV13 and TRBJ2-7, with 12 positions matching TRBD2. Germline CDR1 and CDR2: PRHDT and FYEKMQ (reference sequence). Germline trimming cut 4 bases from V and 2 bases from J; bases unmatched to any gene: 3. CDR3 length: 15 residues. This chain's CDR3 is CASSSWTSGTYEQYF. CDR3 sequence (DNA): TGTGCCAGCAGCTCCTGGACTAGCGGGACCTACGAGCAGTACTTC.

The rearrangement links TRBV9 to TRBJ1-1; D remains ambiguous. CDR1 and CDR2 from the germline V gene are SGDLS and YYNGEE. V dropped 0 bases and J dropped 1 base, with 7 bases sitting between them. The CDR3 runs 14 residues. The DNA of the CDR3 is TGTGCCAGCAGCGTAGGACTGGAGAACACTGAAGCTTTCTTT. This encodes CASSVGLENTEAFF. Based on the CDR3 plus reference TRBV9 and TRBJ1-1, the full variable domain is DSGVTQTPKHLITATGQRVTLRCSPRSGDLSVYWYQQSLDQGLQFLIQYYNGEERAKGNILERFSAQQFPDLHSELNLSSLELGDSALYFCASSVGLENTEAFFGQGTRLTVV.

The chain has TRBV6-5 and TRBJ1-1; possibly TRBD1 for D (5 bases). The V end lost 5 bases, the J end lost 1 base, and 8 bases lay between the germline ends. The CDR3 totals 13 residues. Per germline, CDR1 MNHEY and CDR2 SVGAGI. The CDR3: CASSPTGNTEAFF. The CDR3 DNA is TGTGCCAGCAGTCCTACAGGGAACACTGAAGCTTTCTTT.

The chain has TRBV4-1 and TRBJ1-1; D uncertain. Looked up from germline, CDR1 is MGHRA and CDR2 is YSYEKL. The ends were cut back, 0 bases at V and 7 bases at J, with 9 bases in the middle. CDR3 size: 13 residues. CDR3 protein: CASSQDPGDEAFF. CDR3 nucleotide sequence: TGCGCCAGCAGCCAAGATCCGGGAGATGAAGCTTTCTTT.

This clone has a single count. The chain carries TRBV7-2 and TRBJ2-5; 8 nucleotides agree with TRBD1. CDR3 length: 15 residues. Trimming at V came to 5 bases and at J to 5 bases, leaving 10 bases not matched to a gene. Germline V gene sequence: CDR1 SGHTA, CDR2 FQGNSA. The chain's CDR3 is CASSPLRGQGETQYF. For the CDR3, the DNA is TGTGCCAGCAGCCCACTCAGGGGGCAGGGGGAGACCCAGTACTTC. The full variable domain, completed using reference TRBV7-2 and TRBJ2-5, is GAGVSQSPSNKVTEKGKDVELRCDPISGHTALYWYRQSLGQGLEFLIYFQGNSAPDKSGLPSDRFSAERTGGSVSTLTIQRTQQEDSAVYLCASSPLRGQGETQYFGPGTRLLVL.

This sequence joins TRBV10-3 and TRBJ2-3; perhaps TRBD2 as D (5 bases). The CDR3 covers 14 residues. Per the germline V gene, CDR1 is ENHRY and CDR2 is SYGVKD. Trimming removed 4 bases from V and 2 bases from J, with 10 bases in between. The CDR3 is CAISGGLYTDTQYF. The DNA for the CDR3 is TGTGCCATCAGTGGCGGGCTTTACACAGATACGCAGTATTTT.

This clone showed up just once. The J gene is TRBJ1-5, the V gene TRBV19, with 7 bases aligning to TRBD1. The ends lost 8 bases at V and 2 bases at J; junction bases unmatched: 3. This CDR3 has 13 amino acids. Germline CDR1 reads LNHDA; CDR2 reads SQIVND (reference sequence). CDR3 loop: CASAGGRNQPQHF. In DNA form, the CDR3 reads TGTGCCAGTGCAGGGGGTCGCAATCAGCCCCAGCATTTT.

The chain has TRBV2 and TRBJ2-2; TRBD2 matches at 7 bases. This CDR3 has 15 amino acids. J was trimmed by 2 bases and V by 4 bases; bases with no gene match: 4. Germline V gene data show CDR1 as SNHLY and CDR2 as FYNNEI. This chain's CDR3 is CASSGLAANTGELFF. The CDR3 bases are TGTGCCAGCAGTGGGCTAGCGGCCAACACCGGGGAGCTGTTTTTT.

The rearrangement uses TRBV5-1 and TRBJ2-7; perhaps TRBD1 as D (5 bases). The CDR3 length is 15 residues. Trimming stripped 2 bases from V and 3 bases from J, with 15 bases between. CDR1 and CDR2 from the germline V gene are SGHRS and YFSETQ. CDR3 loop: CASSLYYSRDYEQYF. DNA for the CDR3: TGCGCCAGCAGCTTATACTACTCCAGGGACTACGAGCAGTACTTC.